The rows below give T cell receptor beta chains drawn from one sample of a study of CD8+ T cells in alopecia areata. Using immunoSEQ multiplex PCR, the repertoire was profiled, and TCRdb retains in-frame clones only, with some absent. The sample gives roughly 150,000 clones, around 50% of which show up once; around 6.8% is in the top ten. Material: CD4+ T cells sorted from blood. All receptors come from a human donor with alopecia areata. CDR3s include the opening cysteine and the closing phenylalanine or tryptophan. D genes are given only for firm matches. Part of the rows lack a size; the others show once, few, many or a class for expanded clones.

d_call,clone_size,j_call,v_call,cdr3_nt,cdr3_aa
-,-,TRBJ2-4,TRBV29-1,TGCAGCGTAGAAACAGTAAACATTCAGTACTTC,CSVETVNIQYF
-,few,TRBJ1-5,TRBV10-3,TGTGCCATCAGTGACCAGGGACGGGCAGGCCAGCCCCAGCATTTT,CAISDQGRAGQPQHF
TRBD2,-,TRBJ2-7,TRBV28,TGTGCCAGCAGTTTGACTAGCGGGAGGGCCGAGCAGTACTTC,CASSLTSGRAEQYF
-,few,TRBJ2-5,TRBV29-1,TGCAGCGTGTCAGGATTGTACCAAGAGACCCAGTACTTC,CSVSGLYQETQYF
-,-,TRBJ2-7,TRBV19,TGTGCCAGTACCGAGGATGGCGGCGAGCAGTACTTC,CASTEDGGEQYF
-,-,TRBJ2-6,TRBV2,TGTGCCAGCAGTGTGTTAGCTGGGGCTGGGGCCAACGTCCTGACTTTC,CASSVLAGAGANVLTF
TRBD1,-,TRBJ2-7,TRBV29-1,TGCAGCGTCCGGGACAGGGGGCTTTACGAGCAGTACTTC,CSVRDRGLYEQYF
-,-,TRBJ2-3,TRBV28,TGTGCCAGCAGTTTAGGGGGAACCACAGATACGCAGTATTTT,CASSLGGTTDTQYF
-,few,TRBJ2-7,TRBV29-1,TGCAGCGTTGTTTCACAGTACGAGCAGTACTTC,CSVVSQYEQYF
TRBD1,-,TRBJ1-2,TRBV29-1,TGCAGCGGGGGACAGGACTATGGCTACACCTTC,CSGGQDYGYTF
-,-,TRBJ2-1,TRBV30,TGTGCCTGGTCCACCGACTACAATGAGCAGTTCTTC,CAWSTDYNEQFF
-,few,TRBJ2-7,TRBV27,TGTGCCAGCAGTGAATCTCGAAGGGTGGGCGAGCAGTACTTC,CASSESRRVGEQYF
-,few,TRBJ2-1,TRBV5-4,TGTGCCAGCAGCTTCGGGACGAACCCGGTTAATGAGCAGTTCTTC,CASSFGTNPVNEQFF